Reported below is one T cell receptor beta chain. This sample was taken from a study of blood T cell repertoires in COVID-19. The wider study: Whether acute or convalescent, the COVID-19 samples came from the United States, Italy and Spain. PBMCs, B-cell-depleted T cells, or T cells were the source of the cDNA or gDNA that made up the material.

Germline V CDR1 and CDR2: MGHRA, YSYEKL. V gave up 4 bases and J gave up 5 bases, with 18 bases separating them. The CDR3 is made up of 15 amino acids. Methods used by the authors: Quantification of nucleated cells was approximated via reference gene primer amplification. Only in-frame clones appear in the TCRdb table, and some are missing; sequencing was by immunoSEQ multiplex PCR. From that table come the V and J calls and clone size; the DNA was used to work out D and trimming. The sample lists roughly 68,000 clones, 82% occurring once. This chain uses TRBV4-1 with TRBJ2-7; D is perhaps TRBD1 (5 bases). The clonotype comes from a man older than 75 with active COVID-19. Sequenced material: peripheral blood. For the CDR3, the DNA is TGCGCCAGCAGCCCTTGGGGCTTACCTTCTAACGAGCAGTACTTC. It specifies CASSPWGLPSNEQYF.